The TCR beta chain under discussion was sequenced for a study of blood T cells in healthy people across ages (dated by TCRdb to between 2014 and 2017). In terms of the full investigation: In model experiments, template switching captured roughly one uniquely barcoded TCR beta cDNA molecule for every two T cells. The study measured age-related changes in TCR beta repertoire diversity using deep sequencing normalized with unique cDNA molecular identifiers. Donors were grouped into four age groups: young (average approximately 15 years), middle-aged (approximately 41), aged (about 60) and long-lived (approximately 75). Using the same blood draw, the study looked at two additional independent replicas of 1 million unique cDNA reads for two donors, one aged 18 to 30 and the other aged 80 or older. To avoid experimental bias, donors of different ages were distributed randomly across sequencing lanes.

Points the paper makes about the study in general: As age increased, observed TCR beta diversity per million T cells dropped in a roughly linear way, and a significant reduction was already evident by age 40. Since profiling was done on bulk unsorted PBMCs, naive and antigen-experienced compartments could not be conclusively compared. A strong correlation was found between observed TCR beta diversity and the percentage of naive T cells measured by flow cytometry. Estimates of total diversity based on one million sequenced T cells were considered lower bounds and underestimates. Compared with the aged group, the long-lived group had more naive CD4+ T cells, fewer expanded clones and increased TCR diversity, a pattern suggesting age selection. The CMV infection status of donors was not known, potentially confounding age-related changes in expanded clonotypes.

Details on this clonotype: Its antigen remains unidentified. No base quality values were provided; no much bigger clone lies one nucleotide off.

Receptor libraries were prepared by 5' RACE. Sequencing took place on an Illumina HiSeq 2500. A second PCR of about 7 to 12 cycles was performed with a sample-barcoded 5' primer and a J-beta primer mix. Each TCR beta cDNA molecule received a unique molecular identifier from a template-switch 5' adaptor carrying 12 random nucleotides. Each sample yielded at least 3 million CDR3-containing paired-end reads. All of the RNA was converted into first-strand cDNA using the Mint cDNA synthesis kit, with a TRBC-specific oligonucleotide serving as the primer. Following uracil-DNA glycosylase treatment, a first 18-cycle PCR with universal primers M1SS and BC2_uni_R was performed on all cDNA. Processing in the source paper ran as follows. For normalization, 1 million high-quality reads were randomly selected from each sample, with every read carrying a distinct molecular identifier. Reads sharing molecular identifiers were discarded rather than binned into consensus sequences. MiTCR, run with a Q25 quality threshold and the strictest error-elimination algorithm, handled CDR3 identification, clonotype clustering and error correction. A nonparametric unseen species model with Euler transformation was used to estimate a lower bound on total TCR beta diversity. The public sequencing data were trimmed at Q25 with fastp and processed into clonotypes with MiXCR by TCRdb, which kept only in-frame beta chains. All rows with the same CDR3 protein become a single entry with the most common DNA and genes. Clone size and V and J calls follow TCRdb, not the original study. A total of approximately 600,000 distinct CDR3 sequences appear in this sample, approximately 50% of them only once. The ten largest clonotypes hold over 35% of the sample.

After removal of 2 bases from V and 7 bases from J, the junction retains 14 bases not matched to a gene. The CDR3 runs 19 residues from the cysteine to the phenylalanine. The read is trimmed to its CDR3 DNA, 57 bases read in frame from base 1. CDR1 and CDR2 are drawn from the germline V gene (reference sequence): MNHEY, SMNVEV. The 35 to 40 donors, aged about 6 to 95 years, were systemically healthy Caucasian individuals from Russia. Each donor gave 8 to 10 milliliters of peripheral blood, collected into EDTA-treated Vacutainer tubes. Ficoll-Paque density-gradient centrifugation was used to isolate PBMCs, with at least 7 million per sample. Total RNA was extracted from PBMCs with Trizol reagent, with at least 5 micrograms obtained per sample. Naive CD45RAhigh/CD27high T cell percentages were measured by flow cytometry on a PBMC aliquot from every donor.

The sequence joins TRBV27 to TRBJ2-7, with 16 junctional bases fitting TRBD2. Sequenced: blood. The source is a man in his 60s in good health. The CDR3 loop reads CASSLRGLAGGRSGNEQYF. DNA sequence: TGTGCCAGCAGTTTACGGGGACTAGCGGGGGGGCGGTCCGGGAATGAGCAGTACTTC.